This entry lists 18 T cell receptor beta chains sequenced from one sample in a study of blood T cell repertoires in COVID-19. Profiled with immunoSEQ multiplex PCR; TCRdb holds only in-frame clones, not every one. The table has about 50,000 clones, roughly 82% seen once. The sequencing sample was made of peripheral blood. The receptors shown here come from a woman aged 55-69 years with acute or convalescent COVID-19.

The chain has TRBV7-2 and TRBJ2-5; 7 bases line up with TRBD1. The germline CDR1 and CDR2 sequences are SGHTA and FQGNSA. This CDR3 spans 14 amino acids. V gave up 5 bases and J gave up 6 bases; unmatched junction bases: 9. CDR3 in DNA: TGTGCCAGCAGCCCCTCCGGGACAGTAAAGACCCAGTACTTC. Its translation: CASSPSGTVKTQYF.

The chain employs TRBV5-5 and TRBJ2-1, with 10 bases lining up with TRBD1. The CDR3 is 14 amino acids. Germline-derived CDR1 and CDR2 are SGHKS and YYEKEE (reference sequence). V gave up 2 bases and J gave up 8 bases; unmatched junction bases: 4. DNA for the CDR3: TGTGCCAGCAGCTTAAGGGACAGGGGTTATGAGCAGTTCTTC. The encoded protein is CASSLRDRGYEQFF.

The chain recombines TRBV5-1 with TRBJ2-7; 7 bases match TRBD1. Unmatched junction bases numbered 3, after V lost 4 bases and J lost 5 bases. The CDR3 spans 12 residues. Germline V gives CDR1 SGHRS, CDR2 YFSETQ. The CDR3 DNA sequence: TGCGCCAGCAGCATACAGGGGAACGAGCAGTACTTC. Protein: CASSIQGNEQYF. Looking up the rest from reference TRBV5-1 and TRBJ2-7 gives the full variable domain: KAGVTQTPRYLIKTRGQQVTLSCSPISGHRSVSWYQQTPGQGLQFLFEYFSETQRNKGNFPGRFSGRQFSNSRSEMNVSTLELGDSALYLCASSIQGNEQYFGPGTRLTVT.

The chain joins TRBV15 to TRBJ1-1; TRBD1 aligns across 9 bases. CDR1 LNHNV and CDR2 YYDKDF come from the germline V gene (reference sequence). The CDR3 consists of 16 residues. Losses at the gene ends were 2 bases for V and 3 bases for J; bases not matched to a gene: 7. The CDR3 region has the DNA TGTGCCACCAGCAGATACCGGGACAGGGTTGACACTGAAGCTTTCTTT. Translated: CATSRYRDRVDTEAFF.

This rearrangement joins TRBV5-4 to TRBJ1-2; D not resolved. Germline V gene data show CDR1 as SGHNT and CDR2 as YYREEE (reference sequence). V gave up 0 bases and J gave up 4 bases, with 10 bases separating them. The CDR3 is 14 residues long. The CDR3 loop is CASSLERQSYGYTF. CDR3 coding DNA: TGTGCCAGCAGCTTGGAACGACAAAGCTATGGCTACACCTTC.

This clone was seen more than once but under ten times. This chain joins TRBV6-6 and TRBJ2-1, with D possibly matching TRBD1 (6 bases). The germline V gene encodes CDR1 MNHNY and CDR2 SVGAGI (reference sequence). The CDR3 totals 14 residues. Trimming shortened V by 6 bases and J by 0 bases, and 9 bases separated the two germline ends. The CDR3 protein is CASSPDSSYNEQFF. The DNA for the CDR3 is TGTGCCAGCAGCCCGGACAGCTCCTACAATGAGCAGTTCTTC.

This clone is a singleton in its sample. This chain links TRBV6-1 with TRBJ2-7; D is perhaps TRBD1 (6 bases). Trimming took off 2 bases at V and 3 bases at J, with 17 bases between the two ends. This CDR3 has 16 residues. The germline V gene encodes CDR1 MNHNS and CDR2 SASEGT. Here the CDR3 DNA reads TGTGCCAGCAGTGAAAACAGGGTTAAAAAAAACTACGAGCAGTACTTC. Residues: CASSENRVKKNYEQYF.

This clone appeared once. The rearrangement joins TRBV15 to TRBJ2-1; 14 bases line up with TRBD2. The CDR3 has 18 amino acids. Germline CDR1 LNHNV, CDR2 YYDKDF (reference sequence). V was pared by 1 base and J by 5 bases, with 7 bases of the junction left unmatched. Here the CDR3 reads CATSRGNGGLAGDNEQFF. In DNA, the CDR3 is TGTGCCACCAGCAGAGGGAATGGGGGACTAGCGGGAGACAATGAGCAGTTCTTC. The full variable domain, in which reference TRBV15 and TRBJ2-1 provide the parts outside the CDR3, is DAMVIQNPRYQVTQFGKPVTLSCSQTLNHNVMYWYQQKSSQAPKLLFHYYDKDFNNEADTPDNFQSRRPNTSFCFLDIRSPGLGDTAMYLCATSRGNGGLAGDNEQFFGPGTRLTVL.

The CDR3 bases are TGCAGCGCCCAAGGACAGGGGGGCCTTGTACCGTATGGCTACACCTTC. It specifies CSAQGQGGLVPYGYTF. The chain couples TRBV29-1 to TRBJ1-2, with 10 bases fitting TRBD1. CDR1 SQVTM and CDR2 ANQGSEA come from the germline V gene. CDR3 length: 16 amino acids. Germline trimming cut 7 bases from V and 5 bases from J; bases unmatched to any gene: 16.

The chain links TRBV6-1 to TRBJ1-4; no clear D gene. V was pared by 2 bases and J by 5 bases, with 6 bases between. Germline V CDR1 and CDR2: MNHNS, SASEGT. This CDR3 is 13 amino acids long. Written as DNA, the CDR3 is TGTGCCAGCAGTGAACTCGTCAATGAAAAACTGTTTTTT. This sequence encodes CASSELVNEKLFF.

The gene calls are TRBV2 and TRBJ2-3; D unclear. V lost 7 bases and J 5 bases, leaving 10 bases between the germline ends. The CDR3 loop spans 12 amino acids. Per the germline V gene, CDR1 is SNHLY and CDR2 is FYNNEI. This CDR3 is CASTLEKDTQYF. DNA for the CDR3: TGTGCCAGCACTTTGGAGAAAGATACGCAGTATTTT.

This chain uses TRBV7-9 with TRBJ2-3; 8 bases match TRBD2. In germline, CDR1 is SEHNR, CDR2 FQNEAQ (reference sequence). The CDR3 loop spans 16 amino acids. Trimming at V came to 3 bases and at J to 1 base, leaving 6 bases not matched to a gene. This CDR3 is CASSFPGGGGTDTQYF. The CDR3 nucleotides read TGTGCCAGCAGCTTCCCGGGGGGGGGAGGCACAGATACGCAGTATTTT.

The chain joins TRBV7-8 to TRBJ1-1, with 8 bases fitting TRBD1. This CDR3 is built from 16 residues. Germline loops: CDR1 SGHVS, CDR2 FQNEAQ. V trimming: 3 bases; J trimming: 2 bases; junction bases outside the gene matches: 8. The CDR3 coding sequence is TGTGCCAGCAGCTTCTCGGGACAGGTCAGAAACACTGAAGCTTTCTTT. This gives the protein CASSFSGQVRNTEAFF.

The chain recombines TRBV6-1 with TRBJ1-1, with D uncertain. Deletions cut 3 bases from V and 0 bases from J, with 8 bases between. Looked up from germline, CDR1 is MNHNS and CDR2 is SASEGT. The CDR3 extends over 14 amino acids. The CDR3 sequence: CASSDGLLNTEAFF. The CDR3 nucleotides are TGTGCCAGCAGTGATGGCCTGCTGAACACTGAAGCTTTCTTT.

The V gene is TRBV18, the J gene TRBJ1-1, with no clear D. V was pared by 6 bases and J by 8 bases, with 10 bases between. CDR3 size: 11 residues. Per germline, CDR1 KGHSH and CDR2 LQKENI. The CDR3 here is CASSSEREAFF. The CDR3 region has the DNA TGTGCCAGCTCTTCCGAGAGAGAAGCTTTCTTT.

The V gene is TRBV2, the J gene TRBJ1-1; a possible D gene is TRBD1 (6 bases). V lost 5 bases and J lost 1, with 17 bases in between. Looked up from germline, CDR1 is SNHLY and CDR2 is FYNNEI. This CDR3 has 16 residues. CDR3 bases: TGTGCCAGCAGTACCCCTACAGGGATAGGGAACACTGAAGCTTTCTTT. This gives the protein CASSTPTGIGNTEAFF.

This chain links TRBV2 with TRBJ2-3, with TRBD2 matching over 11 bases. Germline V gene sequence: CDR1 SNHLY, CDR2 FYNNEI. This CDR3 is built from 16 residues. V gave up 4 bases and J gave up 4 bases; unmatched junction bases: 7. The CDR3 loop reads CASSGRGLAVSDTQYF. CDR3 nucleotide sequence: TGTGCCAGCAGTGGACGGGGACTAGCGGTTTCAGATACGCAGTATTTT.

The V call is TRBV6-5, the J call TRBJ1-6, with D possibly matching TRBD1 (6 bases). The V end was cut by 5 bases, the J end by 7 bases, with 15 bases between. Germline CDR1 and CDR2: MNHEY and SVGAGI. The CDR3 spans 15 residues. Here the CDR3 reads CASSPPGGGNSPLHF. CDR3 sequence (DNA): TGTGCCAGCAGTCCGCCGGGGGGCGGGAATTCACCCCTCCACTTT.